Sequencing of this T cell receptor beta chain was carried out in a study of T-cell reconstitution after alpha-beta-depleted transplantation in children. Study-wide results and caveats: For some patients, TCRbeta diversity was high at day 60 because of recipient T cells and thymic progenitors that survived.

This clonotype was detected many times. Its antigen is unknown. Construction of the TCRbeta library involved unique molecular identifiers. TCRdb reanalysed the PCR reads using MiXCR and keeps one entry per CDR3 protein. The profile shows hundreds of thousands of distinct CDR3 sequences, about an eighth of them singletons. V lost 4 bases to trimming and J lost 5 bases, with 12 bases between them. The CDR3 runs 14 residues. Germline V gene data show CDR1 as MGHRA and CDR2 as YSYEKL. The source was PBMCs, collected before TCRalphabeta/CD19-depleted stem cell transplant. The rearrangement joins TRBV4-1 to TRBJ1-5; the D is unclear. The sequence came from a girl aged 2-15 years with congenital amegakaryocytic thrombocytopenia, due to receive a stem cell transplant. CDR3 region: CASSPIDGDQPQHF. In DNA, the CDR3 is TGCGCCAGCAGCCCCATAGACGGGGATCAGCCCCAGCATTTT.